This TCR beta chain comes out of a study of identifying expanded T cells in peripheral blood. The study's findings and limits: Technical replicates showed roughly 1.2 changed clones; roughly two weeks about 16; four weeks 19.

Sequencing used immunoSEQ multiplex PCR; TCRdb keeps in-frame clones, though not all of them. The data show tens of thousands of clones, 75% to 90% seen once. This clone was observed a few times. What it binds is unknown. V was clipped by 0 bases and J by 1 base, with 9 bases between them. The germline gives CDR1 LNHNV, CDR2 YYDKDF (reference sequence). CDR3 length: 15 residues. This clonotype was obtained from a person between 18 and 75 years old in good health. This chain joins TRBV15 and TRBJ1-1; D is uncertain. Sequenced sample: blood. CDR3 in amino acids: CATSRDAGENTEAFF. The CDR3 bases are TGTGCCACCAGCAGAGATGCAGGAGAGAACACTGAAGCTTTCTTT.